Below, 22 T cell receptor beta chains from the same sample are listed, as sequenced in a study of T-cell memory formation after mild COVID-19. Via MiXCR, TCRdb re-called the 5' RACE reads, giving one row per CDR3 protein. The table records 450,000 to 650,000 distinct CDR3 sequences, roughly 18% of them present only once. The sequenced sample was PBMCs or a T cell subset sorted from them (not recorded which). These TCRs come from an adult woman who had mild COVID-19 (a few samples of this study predate the infection). Cell type and time point are not known.

The gene calls are TRBV20-1 and TRBJ2-3, with 12 bases matching TRBD2. The germline CDR1 and CDR2 sequences are DFQATT and SNEGSKA (reference sequence). V lost 1 base to trimming and J lost 5 bases; unmatched junction nucleotides: 7. The CDR3 is 16 residues long. The CDR3 nucleotides are TGCAGTGCTAGAGCGCTTCTAGCGGGGGGGGTAGATACGCAGTATTTT. Translation: CSARALLAGGVDTQYF.

This clonotype was observed a few times. V and J are TRBV5-1 and TRBJ2-7; D is unresolved. The V gene's germline CDR1 is SGHRS and CDR2 YFSETQ. This CDR3 comprises 15 residues. Trimming pared 0 bases from V and 3 bases from J, leaving 13 bases between. The CDR3 sequence is CASSLAVGKIYEQYF. In nucleotides, the CDR3 is TGCGCCAGCAGCTTGGCCGTGGGGAAAATCTACGAGCAGTACTTC.

This clonotype was detected only a few times. The V and J genes are TRBV6-5 and TRBJ2-5; 11 nucleotides line up with TRBD2. With V trimmed by 2 bases and J by 7 bases, 12 bases remained unmatched. Looked up from germline, CDR1 is MNHEY and CDR2 is SVGAGI. The CDR3 spans 17 residues. The CDR3 loop is CASSYPSSGGTRVTQYF. CDR3 nucleotide sequence: TGTGCCAGCAGTTACCCTTCTAGCGGGGGGACTCGGGTGACCCAGTACTTC.

This clonotype turned up a few times. This rearrangement joins TRBV29-1 to TRBJ2-5, with unresolved D. Trimming cost V 0 bases and J 0 bases, with 5 bases left between them. This CDR3 is built from 13 residues. Looked up from germline, CDR1 is SQVTM and CDR2 is ANQGSEA. The CDR3 loop reads CSVEEDYQETQYF. As DNA, the CDR3 is TGCAGCGTTGAAGAAGACTACCAAGAGACCCAGTACTTC.

Only a few counts were recorded for this clonotype. The chain joins TRBV7-3 to TRBJ2-2, with TRBD2 identical over 7 bases. Germline CDR1 reads SGHTA; CDR2 reads FQGTGA. The CDR3 runs 16 residues. The V gene end was trimmed by 5 bases and the J gene end by 2 bases; junction bases not matched to a gene: 8. CDR3 loop: CASSLNGGSNTGELFF. The CDR3 DNA follows: TGTGCCAGCAGCCTAAACGGCGGGAGTAACACCGGGGAGCTGTTTTTT.

The gene calls are TRBV12-3 or TRBV12-4 and TRBJ1-1; a possible D gene is TRBD1 (5 bases). This CDR3 is built from 12 residues. Trimming removed 5 bases at V and 10 bases at J, with 14 bases between. The chain's CDR3 is CASSQLRGGAFF. The CDR3 DNA sequence: TGTGCCAGCAGTCAATTACGGGGGGGAGCTTTCTTT.

This clonotype turned up a few times. The CDR3 region is CASSLLGGLPKNIQYF. The CDR3 nucleotides read TGTGCCAGCAGCTTATTGGGGGGCTTACCCAAAAACATTCAGTACTTC. The chain uses TRBV7-2 and TRBJ2-4; possibly TRBD1 or TRBD2 for D (6 bases each). Germline assignment: CDR1 SGHTA and CDR2 FQGNSA. This CDR3 comprises 16 residues. V lost 2 bases and J lost 2, with 13 bases in between.

This clonotype was picked up a small number of times. This sequence joins TRBV7-9 and TRBJ2-2, with D unclear. Germline CDR1 is SEHNR and CDR2 is FQNEAQ (reference sequence). V was pared by 4 bases and J by 0 bases, with 6 bases between. The CDR3 length is 14 residues. The CDR3 is CASSSNPNTGELFF. CDR3 DNA: TGTGCCAGCAGCTCAAACCCGAACACCGGGGAGCTGTTTTTT.

The chain is built from TRBV24-1 and TRBJ2-2, with D perhaps being TRBD1 or TRBD2 (7 bases each). V lost 4 bases and J lost 5, with 16 bases in between. Germline-derived CDR1 and CDR2 are KGHDR and SFDVKD. The CDR3 is made up of 16 amino acids. The CDR3 here is CATSDWEGASTGELFF. CDR3 DNA: TGTGCCACCAGTGACTGGGAGGGGGCGTCTACCGGGGAGCTGTTTTTT.

This clonotype was seen more than once but under ten times. The chain recombines TRBV10-3 with TRBJ2-7, with 12 bases aligning to TRBD1. From germline, CDR1 is ENHRY and CDR2 SYGVKD. The CDR3 has 16 amino acids. Unmatched junction bases numbered 10, after V lost 5 bases and J lost 5 bases. The CDR3 protein is CAISQNIGTGGHEQYF. DNA of the CDR3: TGTGCCATCAGTCAAAATATCGGGACAGGGGGCCACGAGCAGTACTTC.

The V and J genes are TRBV6-5 and TRBJ2-1; tentative D call: TRBD1 (5 bases). The CDR3 runs to 14 residues. CDR1 is MNHEY and CDR2 is SVGAGI in the germline V gene. Deletions cut 2 bases from V and 4 bases from J, with 9 bases between. The CDR3 sequence is CASSYGQGYNEQFF. The CDR3 DNA sequence: TGTGCCAGCAGTTACGGGCAGGGATACAATGAGCAGTTCTTC.

This clonotype has at least ten counts. V gene TRBV6-5 combines with J gene TRBJ1-2, with TRBD1 identical over 7 bases. This CDR3 has 11 amino acids. Germline V gene sequence: CDR1 MNHEY, CDR2 SVGAGI. J was trimmed by 5 bases and V by 6 bases; bases with no gene match: 0. CDR3 bases: TGTGCCAGCAGCAGGGGGTATGGCTACACCTTC. Amino acids: CASSRGYGYTF.

In this sample, this clonotype turned up a few times. This rearrangement joins TRBV9 to TRBJ1-6; the D gene is possibly TRBD1 (6 bases). From germline, CDR1 is SGDLS and CDR2 YYNGEE. This CDR3 is 17 amino acids long. The V gene lost 3 bases and the J gene lost 4 bases, with 17 bases spanning the gap. The CDR3 DNA reads TGTGCCAGCAGCGGACATGGACAGCCCGATTATAATTCACCCCTCCACTTT. Translating it yields CASSGHGQPDYNSPLHF.

This clonotype was seen a few times. The V and J genes are TRBV12-3 or TRBV12-4 and TRBJ2-3; D ambiguous. V was cut by 5 bases and J by 2 bases, with 5 bases left in between. CDR3 length: 12 residues. The CDR3 DNA reads as TGTGCCAGCAGTCTCCACACAGATACGCAGTATTTT. Protein: CASSLHTDTQYF.

This clonotype turned up a few times. J is TRBJ2-3 and V is TRBV5-1; 9 nucleotides agree with TRBD2. Germline V gene sequence: CDR1 SGHRS, CDR2 YFSETQ. CDR3 length: 16 residues. The V gene end was trimmed by 6 bases and the J gene end by 2 bases; junction bases not matched to a gene: 10. CDR3: CASMGLAGTSTDTQYF. The CDR3 DNA reads as TGCGCCAGCATGGGGCTAGCGGGGACCTCCACAGATACGCAGTATTTT.

The genes are TRBV5-1 and TRBJ2-5, with D unclear. Trimming left V 4 bases short and J 2 bases short, with 12 bases between. CDR1 SGHRS and CDR2 YFSETQ come from the germline V gene. CDR3 length: 14 amino acids. The chain's CDR3 is CASSPWQAQETQYF. The CDR3 DNA reads TGCGCCAGCAGCCCCTGGCAGGCGCAAGAGACCCAGTACTTC.

This clonotype turned up a few times. The chain is built from TRBV18 and TRBJ2-5, with 10 bases that match TRBD2. Per the germline V gene, CDR1 is KGHSH and CDR2 is LQKENI. CDR3 size: 15 residues. Trimming at V came to 2 bases and at J to 5 bases, leaving 5 bases not matched to a gene. The CDR3 DNA reads as TGTGCCAGCTCACCAAACCCGGGACTAGCGGAGACCCAGTACTTC. Residues: CASSPNPGLAETQYF.

This clonotype was seen more than once but under ten times. This sequence joins TRBV4-1 and TRBJ2-1; D is uncertain. With 2 bases removed from V and 7 bases from J, the gap between germline ends came to 12 bases. Germline V gives CDR1 MGHRA, CDR2 YSYEKL. This CDR3 comprises 14 residues. The CDR3 sequence: CASSQPINRNEQFF. The CDR3 DNA reads as TGCGCCAGCAGCCAACCTATAAATCGGAATGAGCAGTTCTTC.

Only a few counts were recorded for this clonotype. The J gene is TRBJ1-2, the V gene TRBV5-1, with unresolved D. There are 15 residues in the CDR3. CDR1 and CDR2 (germline): SGHRS, YFSETQ. Between the trimmed V and J ends, which lost 0 bases and 5 bases, there was a span of 14 bases. CDR3 amino acids: CASSLAPGSRYGYTF. As DNA, the CDR3 is TGCGCCAGCAGCTTGGCCCCTGGCAGTCGGTATGGCTACACCTTC.

The J gene is TRBJ2-5, the V gene TRBV12-3 or TRBV12-4; D call uncertain. The CDR3 is 12 residues long. V was shortened by 6 bases and J by 5 bases, with 10 bases between the two germline ends. This CDR3 reads CASSSPVETQYF. The CDR3 bases are TGTGCCAGCAGCTCCCCAGTGGAGACCCAGTACTTC.

This clonotype has only one observation. The chain employs TRBV29-1 and TRBJ1-2, with D hard to call. Per germline, CDR1 SQVTM and CDR2 ANQGSEA. This CDR3 contains 11 residues. The CDR3: CRGCPNYGYTF. CDR3 DNA sequence: TGCAGGGGTTGCCCTAACTATGGCTACACCTTC.

The V gene is TRBV5-1, the J gene TRBJ2-3, with a weak D call TRBD1 (6 bases). Trimming left V 7 bases short and J 1 base short, with 13 bases between. This CDR3 is 14 amino acids long. CDR1 is SGHRS and CDR2 is YFSETQ in the germline V gene. The CDR3 region is CASDPGQGTDTQYF. The CDR3 DNA reads as TGCGCCAGCGATCCGGGACAAGGCACAGATACGCAGTATTTT.